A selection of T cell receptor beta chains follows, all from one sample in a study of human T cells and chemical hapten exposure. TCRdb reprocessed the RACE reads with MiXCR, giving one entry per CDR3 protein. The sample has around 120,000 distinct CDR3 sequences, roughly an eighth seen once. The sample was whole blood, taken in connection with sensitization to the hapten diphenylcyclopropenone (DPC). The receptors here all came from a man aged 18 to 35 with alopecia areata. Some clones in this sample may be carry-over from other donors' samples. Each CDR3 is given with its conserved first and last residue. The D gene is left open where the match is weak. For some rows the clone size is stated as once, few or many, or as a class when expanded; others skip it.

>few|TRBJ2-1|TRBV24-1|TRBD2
TGTGCCACCAGTGTCACCCTAGCGGGGGTGGAAAATGAGCAGTTCTTC
CATSVTLAGVENEQFF
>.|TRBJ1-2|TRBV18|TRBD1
TGTGCCAGCTCACCGGGACAGTATATTGGTCATGACTACACCTTC
CASSPGQYIGHDYTF
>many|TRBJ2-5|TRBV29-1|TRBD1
TGCAGCGTCAGACAGGGCCTCGGGACCCAGTACTTC
CSVRQGLGTQYF
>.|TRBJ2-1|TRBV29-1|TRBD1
TGCAGCGTTGAGGCGACAGGGCCCCATGAGCAGTTCTTC
CSVEATGPHEQFF
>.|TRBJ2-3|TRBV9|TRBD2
TGTGCCAGCAGCGTATTAAGCGGGGGGGCCACAGATACGCAGTATTTT
CASSVLSGGATDTQYF
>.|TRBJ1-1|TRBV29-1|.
TGCAGCGGTGAGGGCCTTGGGGTCACTGAAGCTTTCTTT
CSGEGLGVTEAFF
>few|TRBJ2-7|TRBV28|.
TGTGCCAGCAGTTTATACACCTACGAGCAGTACTTC
CASSLYTYEQYF
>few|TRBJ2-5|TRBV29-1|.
TGCAGCGTTGAAGAATCCGGGGGGCCAGAGACCCAGTACTTC
CSVEESGGPETQYF
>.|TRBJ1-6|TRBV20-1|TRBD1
TGCAGTGCGGTGACAGGGGGCAGTCTCCACTTT
CSAVTGGSLHF
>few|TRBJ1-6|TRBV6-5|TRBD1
TGTGCCACCCAATTACAGGGGAATTCACCCCTCCACTTT
CATQLQGNSPLHF
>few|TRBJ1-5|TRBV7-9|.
TGTGCCAGCAGCTTAGAGAGGTCCCAACCCCAGCATTTT
CASSLERSQPQHF
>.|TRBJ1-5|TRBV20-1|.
TGCAGTGCTAGAGACACGAGCAGGGTAAACCAGCCCCAGCATTTT
CSARDTSRVNQPQHF
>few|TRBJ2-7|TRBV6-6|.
TGTGCCAGCAGTTACTCGGGCACCCCACAAGGCTCCGAGCAGTACTTC
CASSYSGTPQGSEQYF
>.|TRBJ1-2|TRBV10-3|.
TGTGCCGCCAGCCTAGGGACGGGGGAAGGCTACACCTTC
CAASLGTGEGYTF
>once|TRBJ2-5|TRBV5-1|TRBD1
TGCGCCAGCAGCTCGGGACAGCAAGTGGAGACCCAGTACTTC
CASSSGQQVETQYF
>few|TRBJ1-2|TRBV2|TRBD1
TGTGCCAGCAAGGGGAAGCCAGGGGGCGTACATGGCTACACCTTC
CASKGKPGGVHGYTF
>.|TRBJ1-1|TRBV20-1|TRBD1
TGCAGTGCCTACAGGGGAAGAACTGAAGCTTTCTTT
CSAYRGRTEAFF
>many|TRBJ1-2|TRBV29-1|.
TGCAGCGTTGGGAACAACTATGGCTACACCTTC
CSVGNNYGYTF
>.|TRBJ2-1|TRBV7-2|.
TGTGCCAGCAGGCGAAGAGGATGGTCCAATGAGCAGTTCTTC
CASRRRGWSNEQFF
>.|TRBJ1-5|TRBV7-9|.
TGTGCCAGCAGCTTTGGGGGGAGCCAGCCCCAGCATTTT
CASSFGGSQPQHF
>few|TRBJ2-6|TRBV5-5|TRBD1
TGTGCCAGCAGCTATCGTCTACCGACAGGGGCTGGGGCCAACGTCCTGACTTTC
CASSYRLPTGAGANVLTF
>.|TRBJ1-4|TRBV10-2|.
TGCGCCAGCAGTGAGCGGGGCTACAAAACAACTAATGAAAAACTGTTTTTT
CASSERGYKTTNEKLFF
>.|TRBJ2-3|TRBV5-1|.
TGCGCCAGCAGCTTGTACAGGGATTCCCACTTACGTAACACAGATACGCAGTATTTT
CASSLYRDSHLRNTDTQYF
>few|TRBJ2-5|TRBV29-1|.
TGCAGCGTTGAGGCTAATCTTCAAGAGACCCAGTACTTC
CSVEANLQETQYF